This T cell receptor (beta chain) originates from a study of patients with pleural tuberculosis (dated by TCRdb to between 2013 and 2015). The instrument given in TCRdb is Illumina Genome Analyzer IIx. TCRdb passed the public sequencing reads through fastp at Q25 and MiXCR, retaining productive beta sequences. Duplicate CDR3 protein sequences are folded into a single record with the most common DNA and genes. This sample has 45,000 to 55,000 distinct CDR3 sequences in its table, and less than 8% of those were observed once. The biggest ten clones account for around 16% of the sample. This clonotype has a handful of counts. Its antigen target is currently unknown. No much larger clonotype is one base removed from it; base qualities were not supplied. Taken from cysteine to phenylalanine, the CDR3 has 15 residues. Just the 45-base CDR3 DNA is kept, in frame starting at base 1. Relative to germline, V is missing 1 base and J is missing 9 bases, with 8 bases of the junction outside any gene match. CDR1 and CDR2, per the germline V gene, are SGHAT and FQNNGV.

The chain uses TRBV11-2 and TRBJ2-1; 8 junctional bases match TRBD2. This clonotype was obtained from a human donor with pleural tuberculosis. The CDR3 region reads CASSLGIGGGGEQFF. The nucleotides are TGTGCCAGCAGCTTAGGTATCGGGGGGGGTGGTGAGCAGTTCTTC.